One and the same sample provided the 10 T cell receptor beta chains below, sequenced in a study of radiotherapy plus CTLA-4 blockade in lung cancer. Measured with immunoSEQ multiplex PCR; TCRdb has only the in-frame clones, and not every one. The data contain roughly 78,000 clones, roughly 80% of them singletons. The sample consisted of peripheral blood, taken from a patient treated with radiotherapy plus ipilimumab. Receptors originate from a human donor with non-small cell lung cancer who had a complete response to radiotherapy plus ipilimumab.

This rearrangement joins TRBV5-4 to TRBJ2-7; tentatively, D is TRBD2 (7 bases). This CDR3 has 14 residues. V gave up 4 bases and J gave up 4 bases, with 15 bases separating them. CDR1 and CDR2 from the germline V gene are SGHNT and YYREEE (reference sequence). The CDR3 DNA follows: TGTGCCAGCAGCCCTTGGGGGGGCCAATACGAGCAGTACTTC. Residues: CASSPWGGQYEQYF.

The chain is built from TRBV7-8 and TRBJ1-5; 7 bases are a match to TRBD1. Germline V lookup: CDR1 SGHVS, CDR2 FQNEAQ. This CDR3 spans 16 amino acids. V trimming: 5 bases; J trimming: 5 bases; junction bases outside the gene matches: 12. As DNA, the CDR3 is TGTGCCAGCAGCCCCTCCCGGGACAGTAGGGATCAGCCCCAGCATTTT. Its protein is CASSPSRDSRDQPQHF.

The chain joins TRBV5-1 to TRBJ2-1, with TRBD2 matching over 8 bases. Per germline, CDR1 SGHRS and CDR2 YFSETQ. The V gene end was trimmed by 0 bases and the J gene end by 6 bases; junction bases not matched to a gene: 8. This CDR3 has 16 residues. CDR3 in DNA: TGCGCCAGCAGCTTGGCCCCCCGTAGCGGGGCCAATGAGCAGTTCTTC. Translation gives CASSLAPRSGANEQFF.

The V and J genes are TRBV5-6 and TRBJ2-2; 9 positions match TRBD1. Germline trimming cut 3 bases from V and 2 bases from J; bases unmatched to any gene: 5. Germline assignment: CDR1 SGHDT and CDR2 YYEEEE. The length of the CDR3 is 16 residues. CDR3 loop: CASSWGTGRNTGELFF. In nucleotides, the CDR3 is TGTGCCAGCAGCTGGGGGACAGGGCGAAACACCGGGGAGCTGTTTTTT.

The chain has TRBV25-1 and TRBJ1-1; a possible D gene is TRBD1 (6 bases). This CDR3 comprises 15 residues. CDR1 is MGHDK and CDR2 is SYGVNS in the germline V gene. V lost 1 base and J lost 5, with 14 bases in between. This CDR3 is CASSESPRGETEAFF. CDR3 sequence (DNA): TGTGCCAGCAGTGAATCCCCCAGGGGAGAGACTGAAGCTTTCTTT.

A few counts support this clone. A much bigger clone sits one base away, suggesting this may be a read error. In DNA form, the CDR3 reads TGTGCCAGCAGCAAACAGGGGGCTTCTTTCGGCTACACCTTC. Amino acid sequence: CASSKQGASFGYTF. The V and J genes are TRBV4-2 and TRBJ1-2; 9 nucleotides agree with TRBD1. Germline CDR1 LGHNA, CDR2 YNFKEQ. Trimming removed 5 bases from V and 8 bases from J; junction bases left unmatched: 9. This CDR3 is built from 14 residues.

A single count supports this clone. CDR3 DNA: TGTGCCAGCAGCTTATCATCGACAGCCCTCAATCAGCCCCAGCATTTT. It translates to CASSLSSTALNQPQHF. The chain joins TRBV7-2 to TRBJ1-5, with D possibly matching TRBD1 (5 bases). Germline lookup yields CDR1 SGHTA and CDR2 FQGNSA. Trimming left V 2 bases short and J 3 bases short, with 14 bases between. The length of the CDR3 is 16 residues.

The rearrangement joins TRBV5-1 to TRBJ2-1; no clear D gene. Germline V lookup: CDR1 SGHRS, CDR2 YFSETQ. The CDR3 contains 11 residues. V dropped 2 bases and J dropped 4 bases, with 1 base sitting between them. The CDR3 DNA reads TGCGCCAGCAGCTTTTACAATGAGCAGTTCTTC. Its protein is CASSFYNEQFF.

The genes are TRBV2 and TRBJ2-1; 8 nucleotides align to TRBD2. From germline, CDR1 is SNHLY and CDR2 FYNNEI. J lost 0 bases, V lost 4 bases, and 5 bases had no gene match. This CDR3 has 16 residues. CDR3 nucleotides: TGTGCCAGCAGTGTCTCGGCGGGAGGCTCCTACAATGAGCAGTTCTTC. As protein: CASSVSAGGSYNEQFF.

This clone was counted a single time. The chain uses TRBV7-6 and TRBJ1-2, with 7 positions matching TRBD1. The germline CDR1 and CDR2 sequences are SGHVS and FNYEAQ. Losses at the gene ends were 4 bases for V and 5 bases for J; bases not matched to a gene: 4. The CDR3 extends over 13 amino acids. CDR3 nucleotide sequence: TGTGCCAGCAGCTCCAGACAGGGATATGGCTACACCTTC. This encodes CASSSRQGYGYTF.